One sample yielded the 7 T cell receptor beta chains listed below, sequenced in a study of blood T cell repertoires in COVID-19. Repertoires were generated with immunoSEQ multiplex PCR, while TCRdb's copy carries only in-frame clones and drops some. There are more than 400,000 clones in the sample; 90% occur only once, and roughly 0.66% lies in the top ten. The sequenced sample consisted of PBMCs or T cells enriched from blood (not recorded which). These receptor sequences come from a man between 18 and 29 years old who had recovered from COVID-19.

J is TRBJ1-5 and V is TRBV2, with D unresolved. The length of the CDR3 is 14 residues. The germline gives CDR1 SNHLY, CDR2 FYNNEI. The V end lost 4 bases, the J end lost 0 bases, and 7 bases lay between the germline ends. The chain's CDR3 is CASSVEFSNQPQHF. CDR3 sequence (DNA): TGTGCCAGCAGTGTGGAGTTTAGCAATCAGCCCCAGCATTTT. The full variable domain, rest sourced from reference TRBV2 and TRBJ1-5, is EPEVTQTPSHQVTQMGQEVILRCVPISNHLYFYWYRQILGQKVEFLVSFYNNEISEKSEIFDDQFSVERPDGSNFTLKIRSTKLEDSAMYFCASSVEFSNQPQHFGDGTRLSIL.

V is TRBV30 and J is TRBJ1-5; 9 nucleotides align to TRBD1. This CDR3 is 13 amino acids long. Germline CDR1 GTSNPN, CDR2 SVGIG (reference sequence). V was clipped by 5 bases and J by 4 bases; unmatched bases: 3. DNA for the CDR3: TGTGCCTGGGAACAGGGGGCGAATCAGCCCCAGCATTTT. Its translation: CAWEQGANQPQHF.

The rearrangement links TRBV11-2 to TRBJ2-7, with D unresolved. The CDR3 runs to 13 residues. The V end lost 2 bases, the J end lost 6 bases, and 11 bases lay between the germline ends. CDR1 SGHAT and CDR2 FQNNGV come from the germline V gene. This CDR3 is CASSLPYRSEQYF. Written as DNA, the CDR3 is TGTGCCAGCAGCTTACCCTATCGCTCCGAGCAGTACTTC.

This clone was detected only a few times. The chain combines TRBV15 with TRBJ1-6; 9 bases agree with TRBD1. The germline V gene has CDR1 LNHNV and CDR2 YYDKDF (reference sequence). V shed 0 bases and J 9 bases; nucleotides not matched to a gene: 6. The CDR3 has 16 residues. The CDR3 is CATSRDGTGRGSPLHF. The DNA for the CDR3 is TGTGCCACCAGCAGAGATGGGACAGGGAGGGGTTCACCCCTCCACTTT. Variable domain in full (rest from reference TRBV15 and TRBJ1-6): DAMVIQNPRYQVTQFGKPVTLSCSQTLNHNVMYWYQQKSSQAPKLLFHYYDKDFNNEADTPDNFQSRRPNTSFCFLDIRSPGLGDTAMYLCATSRDGTGRGSPLHFGNGTRLTVT.

The chain recombines TRBV3-1 (or the pseudogene TRBV3-2) with TRBJ1-3; D is uncertain. The V gene lost 2 bases and the J gene lost 3 bases, with 8 bases spanning the gap. This CDR3 is 14 amino acids long. Germline V gene sequence: CDR1 LGHDT, CDR2 YNNKEL (reference sequence). The CDR3 region has the DNA TGTGCCAGCAGCCAACGAGGGTTTGGAAACACCATATATTTT. It yields the protein CASSQRGFGNTIYF.

CDR3 protein: CASSSIRLVELFF. The CDR3 region has the DNA TGTGCCAGCAGCTCAATTCGACTAGTCGAGCTGTTTTTT. J is TRBJ2-2 and V is TRBV11-2, with a weak D call TRBD2 (6 bases). V was shortened by 4 bases and J by 11 bases, with 14 bases between the two germline ends. Per the germline V gene, CDR1 is SGHAT and CDR2 is FQNNGV. The CDR3 length is 13 residues. Looking up the rest from reference TRBV11-2 and TRBJ2-2 gives the full variable domain: EAGVAQSPRYKIIEKRQSVAFWCNPISGHATLYWYQQILGQGPKLLIQFQNNGVVDDSQLPKDRFSAERLKGVDSTLKIQPAKLEDSAVYLCASSSIRLVELFFGEGSRLTVL.

The chain couples TRBV30 to TRBJ2-3; 8 bases align to TRBD2. V lost 0 bases, J lost 4 bases, and 6 bases stayed unmatched. The V gene's germline CDR1 is GTSNPN and CDR2 SVGIG (reference sequence). The CDR3 is made up of 15 amino acids. The CDR3 DNA reads TGTGCCTGGAGTGTACAGAGCGGGAGTGCAGATACGCAGTATTTT. Amino acid sequence: CAWSVQSGSADTQYF.